This TCR beta chain was captured by sequencing in a study of blood T cell repertoires in COVID-19. Authors' analysis steps: The assay estimated nucleated cells by amplifying reference gene primers. The method was immunoSEQ multiplex PCR; TCRdb's version includes in-frame clones alone and lacks a portion of them. V and J calls and clone size are as listed in that table; D and trimming were resolved from the DNA. The data hold some 160,000 clones, with more than 75% observed a single time. CDR3 length: 15 amino acids. Germline V gene sequence: CDR1 MNHEY, CDR2 SMNVEV (reference sequence). V was shortened by 1 base and J by 0 bases, with 8 bases between the two germline ends.

The sample taken for sequencing was peripheral blood. The chain carries TRBV27 and TRBJ2-3; tentatively, D is TRBD1 (6 bases). This sequence originates from a woman aged 80 or older with COVID-19, enrolled during active disease. CDR3 sequence (DNA): TGTGCCAGCAGTTTATACGGACAGAGCACAGATACGCAGTATTTT. The encoded protein is CASSLYGQSTDTQYF.